This T cell receptor beta chain emerged from a study of cytomegalovirus exposure and HLA in healthy donors. Findings and caveats of the study: Most TCR beta V segments were productive about 87% or about 30% of the time in an earlier analysis.

J was trimmed by 6 bases and V by 7 bases; bases with no gene match: 9. The germline gives CDR1 LGHNT, CDR2 FRNRAP. The CDR3 consists of 13 residues. Primers for the PCR totalled 60 Vbeta and 13 Jbeta. This table comes from immunoSEQ multiplex PCR, and its TCRdb copy is limited to in-frame clones, with some not included. The repertoire holds 150,000 to 200,000 clones, with 80% as singletons. With regard to this clone: What it binds is unknown.

The TCR originated in a man aged 40-49 years in good health and CMV-seronegative. The chain has TRBV12-5 and TRBJ2-7; 7 bases fit TRBD2. The sample taken for sequencing was PBMCs. In DNA form, the CDR3 reads TGTGCTAGTGAGCTCCCCGGCGGGGGCGAGCAGTACTTC. The encoded protein is CASELPGGGEQYF.